This T cell receptor beta chain appears in the sequencing data of a study of blood T cell repertoires in COVID-19. Study-wide background: Samples came from the United States, Italy and Spain, spanning acute and convalescent COVID-19. In each case, the material was cDNA or gDNA derived from T cells, B-cell-depleted T cells, or PBMCs.

The V end lost 0 bases, the J end lost 0 bases, and 8 bases lay between the germline ends. Germline V gene sequence: CDR1 LGHNA, CDR2 YSLEER. The CDR3 has 15 amino acids. As handled by the study authors: Scientists estimated how many nucleated cells there were by amplifying reference gene primers. TCRdb keeps only in-frame clones here, not all; method: immunoSEQ multiplex PCR. For V, J and clone size, that table is used; D and trimming come from the DNA. The sample lists around 70,000 clones, around 90% occurring once. The chain couples TRBV4-3 to TRBJ1-1; no reliable D call. This TCR was recovered from a young woman with acute or convalescent COVID-19. Sequenced material: peripheral blood. The CDR3 nucleotides are TGCGCCAGCAGCCAAGATGTCCCAGTGAACACTGAAGCTTTCTTT. Its translation: CASSQDVPVNTEAFF.